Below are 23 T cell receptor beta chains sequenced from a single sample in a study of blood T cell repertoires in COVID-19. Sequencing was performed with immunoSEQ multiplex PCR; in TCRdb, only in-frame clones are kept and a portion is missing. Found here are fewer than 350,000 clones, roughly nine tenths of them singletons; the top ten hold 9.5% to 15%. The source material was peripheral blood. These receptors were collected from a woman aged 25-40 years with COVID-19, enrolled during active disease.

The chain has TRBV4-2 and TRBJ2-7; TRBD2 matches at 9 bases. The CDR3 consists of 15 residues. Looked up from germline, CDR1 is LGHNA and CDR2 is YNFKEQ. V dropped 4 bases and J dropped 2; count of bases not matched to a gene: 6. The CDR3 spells CASSPRLADAYEQYF. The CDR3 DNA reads TGTGCCAGCAGCCCCCGACTAGCGGATGCCTACGAGCAGTACTTC.

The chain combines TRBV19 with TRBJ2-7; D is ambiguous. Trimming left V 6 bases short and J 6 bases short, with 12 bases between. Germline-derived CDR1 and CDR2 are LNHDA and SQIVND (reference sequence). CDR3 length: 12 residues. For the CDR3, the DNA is TGTGCCAGTAGGGTATCGAGTGGCGAGCAGTACTTC. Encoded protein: CASRVSSGEQYF.

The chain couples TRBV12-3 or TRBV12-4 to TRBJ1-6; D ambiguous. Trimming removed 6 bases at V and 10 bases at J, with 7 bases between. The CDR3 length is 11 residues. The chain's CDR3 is CASSQHSPLHF. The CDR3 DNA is TGTGCCAGCAGCCAACACTCACCCCTCCACTTT.

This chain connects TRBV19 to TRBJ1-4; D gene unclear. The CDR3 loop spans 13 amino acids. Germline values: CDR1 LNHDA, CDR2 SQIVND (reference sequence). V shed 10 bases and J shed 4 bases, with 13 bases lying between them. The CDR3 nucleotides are TGTGCCACTGCATTGGGCGTTAATGAAAAACTGTTTTTT. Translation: CATALGVNEKLFF.

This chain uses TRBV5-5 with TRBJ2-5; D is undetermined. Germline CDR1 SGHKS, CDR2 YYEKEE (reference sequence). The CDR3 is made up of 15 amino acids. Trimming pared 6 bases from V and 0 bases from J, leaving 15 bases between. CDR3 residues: CASTRNGAHQETQYF. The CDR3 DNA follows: TGTGCCAGCACCCGAAACGGAGCGCACCAAGAGACCCAGTACTTC.

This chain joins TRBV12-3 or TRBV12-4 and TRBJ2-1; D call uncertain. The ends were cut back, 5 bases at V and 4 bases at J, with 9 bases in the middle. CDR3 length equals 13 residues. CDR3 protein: CASSHSDYNEQFF. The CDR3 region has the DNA TGTGCCAGCAGTCACTCTGATTACAATGAGCAGTTCTTC.

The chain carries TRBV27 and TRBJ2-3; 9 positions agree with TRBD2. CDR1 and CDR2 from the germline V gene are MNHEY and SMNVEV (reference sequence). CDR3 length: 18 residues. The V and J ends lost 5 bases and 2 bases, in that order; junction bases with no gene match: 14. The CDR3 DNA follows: TGTGCCAGCAGTCGAAGCATGGGGGCGGGGGGGCCCACAGATACGCAGTATTTT. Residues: CASSRSMGAGGPTDTQYF.

The CDR3 bases are TGCGCCAGCAGCCCCGGACAGGGGCCCTATGGCTACACCTTC. Its translation is CASSPGQGPYGYTF. The V call is TRBV5-1, the J call TRBJ1-2, with 9 bases aligning to TRBD1. The junction had 5 bases not matched to a gene; V was cut back by 4 bases and J by 4 bases. The CDR3 sequence is 14 residues long. From germline, CDR1 is SGHRS and CDR2 YFSETQ.

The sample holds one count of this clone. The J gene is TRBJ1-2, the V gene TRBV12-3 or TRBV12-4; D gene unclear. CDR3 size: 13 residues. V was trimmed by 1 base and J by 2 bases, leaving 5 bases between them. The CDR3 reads CASSLGQNYGYTF. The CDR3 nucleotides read TGTGCCAGCAGTTTAGGACAAAACTATGGCTACACCTTC.

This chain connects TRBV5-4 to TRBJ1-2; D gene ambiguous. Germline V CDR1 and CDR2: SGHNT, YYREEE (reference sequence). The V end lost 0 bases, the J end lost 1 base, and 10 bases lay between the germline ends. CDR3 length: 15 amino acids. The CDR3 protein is CASSLVESNNYGYTF. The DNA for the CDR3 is TGTGCCAGCAGCTTGGTGGAGTCAAATAACTATGGCTACACCTTC.

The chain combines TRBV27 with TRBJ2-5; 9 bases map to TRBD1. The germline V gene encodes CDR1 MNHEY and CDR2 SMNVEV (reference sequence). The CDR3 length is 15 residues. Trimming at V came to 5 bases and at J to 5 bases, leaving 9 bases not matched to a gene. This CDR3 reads CASSINRGLGETQYF. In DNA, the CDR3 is TGTGCCAGCAGTATAAACAGGGGGCTGGGGGAGACCCAGTACTTC.

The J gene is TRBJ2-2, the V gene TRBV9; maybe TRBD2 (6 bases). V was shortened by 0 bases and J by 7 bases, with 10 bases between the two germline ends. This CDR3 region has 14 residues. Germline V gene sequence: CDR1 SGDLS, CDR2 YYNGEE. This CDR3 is CASSVGVGGGELFF. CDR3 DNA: TGTGCCAGCAGCGTAGGAGTCGGGGGCGGGGAGCTGTTTTTT.

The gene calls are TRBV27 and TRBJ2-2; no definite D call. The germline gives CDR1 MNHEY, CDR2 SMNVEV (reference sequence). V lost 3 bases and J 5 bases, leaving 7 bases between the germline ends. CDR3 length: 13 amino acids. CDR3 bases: TGTGCCAGCAGTTTGGCTGATACCGGGGAGCTGTTTTTT. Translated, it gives CASSLADTGELFF.

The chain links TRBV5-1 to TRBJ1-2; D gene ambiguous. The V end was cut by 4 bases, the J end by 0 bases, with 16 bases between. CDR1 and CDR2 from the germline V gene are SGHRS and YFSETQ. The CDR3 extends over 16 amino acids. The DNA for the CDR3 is TGCGCCAGCAGCCCGGCCGGCAGGCAAGCTAACTATGGCTACACCTTC. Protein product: CASSPAGRQANYGYTF.

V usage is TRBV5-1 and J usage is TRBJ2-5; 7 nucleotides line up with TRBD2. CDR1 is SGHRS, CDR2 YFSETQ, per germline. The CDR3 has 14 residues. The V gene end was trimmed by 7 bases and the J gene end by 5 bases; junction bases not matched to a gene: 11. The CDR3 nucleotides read TGCGCCAGCGGGTTGGCCCAAGCGGGGGAGACCCAGTACTTC. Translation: CASGLAQAGETQYF.

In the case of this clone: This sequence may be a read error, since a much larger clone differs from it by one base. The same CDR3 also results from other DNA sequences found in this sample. CDR3 sequence reads: CASSEPGQPQHF. CDR3 nucleotide sequence: TGCGCCAGCAGTGAGCCGGGGCAGCCCCAGCATTTT. This chain uses TRBV10-1 with TRBJ1-5; no clear D gene. Trimming took 2 bases from V and 7 from J, leaving 6 bases between them. Germline CDR1 and CDR2: WNHNN and SYGVQD (reference sequence). The CDR3 is made up of 12 amino acids.

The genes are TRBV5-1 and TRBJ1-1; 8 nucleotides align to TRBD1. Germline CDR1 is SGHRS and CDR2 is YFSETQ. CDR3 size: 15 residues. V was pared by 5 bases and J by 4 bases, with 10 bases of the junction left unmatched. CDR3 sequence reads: CASRPRGRESTEAFF. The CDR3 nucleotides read TGCGCCAGCAGGCCCAGGGGGCGGGAGAGCACTGAAGCTTTCTTT.

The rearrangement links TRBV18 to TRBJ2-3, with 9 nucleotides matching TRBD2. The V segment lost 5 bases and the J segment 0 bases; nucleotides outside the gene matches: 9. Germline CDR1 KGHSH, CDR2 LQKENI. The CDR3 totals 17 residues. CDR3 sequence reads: CASSGSSGAASTDTQYF. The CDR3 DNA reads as TGTGCCAGCTCAGGGTCTAGCGGGGCCGCTAGCACAGATACGCAGTATTTT. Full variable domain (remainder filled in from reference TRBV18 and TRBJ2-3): NAGVMQNPRHLVRRRGQEARLRCSPMKGHSHVYWYRQLPEEGLKFMVYLQKENIIDESGMPKERFSAEFPKEGPSILRIQQVVRGDSAAYFCASSGSSGAASTDTQYFGPGTRLTVL.

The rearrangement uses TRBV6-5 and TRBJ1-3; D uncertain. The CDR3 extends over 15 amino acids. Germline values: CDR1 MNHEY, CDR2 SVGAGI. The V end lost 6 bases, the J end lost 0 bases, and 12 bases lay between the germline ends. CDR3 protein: CASRGQVLSGNTIYF. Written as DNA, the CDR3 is TGTGCCAGCAGGGGTCAGGTCCTCTCTGGAAACACCATATATTTT.

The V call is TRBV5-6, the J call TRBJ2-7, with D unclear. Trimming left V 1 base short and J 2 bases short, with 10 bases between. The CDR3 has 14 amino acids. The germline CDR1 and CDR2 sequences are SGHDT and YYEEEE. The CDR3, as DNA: TGTGCCAGCAGCTTGCGGCAGGTCGCCTACGAGCAGTACTTC. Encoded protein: CASSLRQVAYEQYF.

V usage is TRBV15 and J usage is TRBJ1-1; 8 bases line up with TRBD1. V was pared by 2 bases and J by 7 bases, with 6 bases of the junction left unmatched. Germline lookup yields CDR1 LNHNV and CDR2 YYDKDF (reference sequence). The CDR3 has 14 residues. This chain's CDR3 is CATSRLDRAREAFF. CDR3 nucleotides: TGTGCCACCAGCAGACTGGACAGGGCGCGTGAAGCTTTCTTT.

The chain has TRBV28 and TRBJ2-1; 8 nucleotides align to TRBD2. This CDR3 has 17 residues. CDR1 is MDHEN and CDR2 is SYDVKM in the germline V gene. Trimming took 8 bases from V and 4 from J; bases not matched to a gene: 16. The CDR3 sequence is CASRVGGGRNAYNEQFF. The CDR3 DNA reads TGTGCCAGCCGCGTGGGCGGGGGGCGAAACGCGTACAATGAGCAGTTCTTC.

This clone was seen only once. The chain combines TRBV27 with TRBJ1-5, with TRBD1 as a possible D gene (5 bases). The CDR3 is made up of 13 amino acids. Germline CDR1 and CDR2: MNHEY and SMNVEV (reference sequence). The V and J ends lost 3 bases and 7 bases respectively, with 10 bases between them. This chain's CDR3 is CASSLMGGQPQHF. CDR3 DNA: TGTGCCAGCAGTTTGATGGGGGGGCAGCCCCAGCATTTT.